Following are 10 T cell receptor beta chains from one sample sequenced in a study of OX40 agonist ivuxolimab in advanced cancers. Sequencing was performed with immunoSEQ multiplex PCR; in TCRdb, only in-frame clones are kept and a portion is missing. This sample has tens of thousands of clones, with around four fifths found just once. The sample here was CD4+ or CD8+ T cells sorted from blood, taken in a trial of the OX40 agonist ivuxolimab. These receptors were obtained from an adult with an advanced solid tumor such as melanoma, head and neck, liver or kidney cancer.

Here the CDR3 DNA reads TGTGCCAGCAGCGTAGATTTCCGGGTGGTGGCGGGAGCTCCCGGGGAGCTGTTTTTT. Translation: CASSVDFRVVAGAPGELFF. This chain connects TRBV9 to TRBJ2-2; TRBD2 matches 7 bases. The CDR3 has 19 amino acids. The germline CDR1 and CDR2 sequences are SGDLS and YYNGEE. V was pared by 0 bases and J by 6 bases, with 17 bases of the junction left unmatched.

V usage is TRBV2 and J usage is TRBJ1-5; D is undetermined. From germline, CDR1 is SNHLY and CDR2 FYNNEI. Trimming took 6 bases from V and 8 from J, leaving 11 bases between them. CDR3 length equals 12 residues. This CDR3 is CASREGLEPQHF. The DNA for the CDR3 is TGTGCCAGCAGGGAGGGTTTGGAGCCCCAGCATTTT.

This clone was observed a few times. The chain joins TRBV19 to TRBJ1-4; D is unresolved. This CDR3 has 14 residues. Looked up from germline, CDR1 is LNHDA and CDR2 is SQIVND (reference sequence). Deletions cut 7 bases from V and 8 bases from J, with 17 bases between. In DNA, the CDR3 is TGTGCCAGTACTCTAAGGGTTGGCGGCGAAAAACTGTTTTTT. This gives the protein CASTLRVGGEKLFF.

The V call is TRBV6-6, the J call TRBJ1-4; D call uncertain. Trimming removed 6 bases from V and 4 bases from J, with 6 bases in between. The CDR3 spans 12 residues. Germline values: CDR1 MNHNY, CDR2 SVGAGI (reference sequence). The CDR3 here is CASRIVNEKLFF. The CDR3 coding sequence is TGTGCCAGCAGAATCGTTAATGAAAAACTGTTTTTT.

The chain's CDR3 is CASSPLPYSGANVLTF. CDR3 bases: TGTGCCAGCAGTCCCTTACCCTACTCTGGGGCCAACGTCCTGACTTTC. This sequence joins TRBV28 and TRBJ2-6; the D is unclear. Per germline, CDR1 MDHEN and CDR2 SYDVKM. The CDR3 runs 16 residues. V was cut by 5 bases and J by 0 bases, with 11 bases left in between.

The chain joins TRBV6-6 to TRBJ1-5, with 8 bases lining up with TRBD1. The length of the CDR3 is 15 residues. Germline assignment: CDR1 MNHNY and CDR2 SVGAGI (reference sequence). Trimming cost V 4 bases and J 5 bases; bases outside gene matches: 7. CDR3 nucleotide sequence: TGTGCCAGCAGTTTCGGACAGGGCAACTATCAGCCCCAGCATTTT. Its protein is CASSFGQGNYQPQHF.

The chain carries TRBV2 and TRBJ2-1; TRBD2 matches 9 bases. Looked up from germline, CDR1 is SNHLY and CDR2 is FYNNEI. The CDR3 contains 17 residues. Germline trimming cut 5 bases from V and 3 bases from J; bases unmatched to any gene: 11. CDR3 DNA: TGTGCCAGCAGTCCTTTGGGGGGACTAGCCCTCTACAATGAGCAGTTCTTC. It specifies CASSPLGGLALYNEQFF.

The chain combines TRBV15 with TRBJ2-3, with a tentative D call TRBD1 (5 bases). V was shortened by 4 bases and J by 5 bases, with 10 bases between the two germline ends. The CDR3 has 13 amino acids. Germline CDR1 reads LNHNV; CDR2 reads YYDKDF (reference sequence). CDR3 bases: TGTGCCACCAGCAAGGGGCGTGAAGATACGCAGTATTTT. Encoded protein: CATSKGREDTQYF.

The chain links TRBV5-1 to TRBJ2-1, with 10 bases lining up with TRBD2. The V gene end was trimmed by 0 bases and the J gene end by 7 bases; junction bases not matched to a gene: 7. Germline CDR1 and CDR2: SGHRS and YFSETQ. This CDR3 region has 16 residues. The CDR3 nucleotides read TGCGCCAGCAGCTTGGCTCCAGCGGGAGGGGGGAATGAGCAGTTCTTC. It is translated as CASSLAPAGGGNEQFF.

This rearrangement joins TRBV18 to TRBJ2-4; 7 bases agree with TRBD1. Germline-derived CDR1 and CDR2 are KGHSH and LQKENI. V lost 3 bases and J lost 1; bases outside the gene matches: 12. The CDR3 contains 18 residues. CDR3 protein: CASSPLGQASRAKNIQYF. The CDR3 bases are TGTGCCAGCTCACCCCTAGGACAGGCGTCCAGGGCCAAAAACATTCAGTACTTC.